This is a list of T cell receptor beta chains from one sample in a study of blood T cell repertoires in COVID-19. Produced via immunoSEQ multiplex PCR; TCRdb's table is partial and in-frame only. The top ten clones hold roughly 1.9% of a sample with 100,000 to 110,000 clones, approximately 90% of them seen once. The sequenced material came from peripheral blood. The origin of the receptors is a man aged 50 to 59 with active COVID-19. CDR3s include the opening cysteine and the closing phenylalanine or tryptophan. D genes are given only for firm matches. Clone size is given for some rows only: seen once, a few or many times, or a class if the clone is expanded.

len,d_gene,abundance,v_gene,j_gene,CDR3aa,CDR3nt
16,TRBD1,NA,TRBV19,TRBJ1-5,CASSSMDRGYPQPQHF,TGTGCCAGTAGTTCGATGGACAGGGGGTATCCTCAGCCCCAGCATTTT
15,NA,few,TRBV5-1,TRBJ1-1,CASSLDFRGNTEAFF,TGCGCCAGCAGCTTGGATTTTCGGGGGAACACTGAAGCTTTCTTT
15,NA,NA,TRBV5-6,TRBJ1-6,CASSSVQNYNSPLHF,TGTGCCAGCAGCTCAGTACAGAATTATAATTCACCCCTCCACTTT
16,TRBD1,NA,TRBV5-5,TRBJ1-4,CASSYASGTVNEKLFF,TGTGCCAGCAGCTACGCATCAGGGACAGTTAATGAAAAACTGTTTTTT
17,TRBD2,NA,TRBV9,TRBJ2-1,CASSQPRRGGGYNEQFF,TGTGCCAGCAGCCAACCTCGTCGAGGCGGGGGGTACAATGAGCAGTTCTTC
13,NA,NA,TRBV30,TRBJ1-1,CAWSVGLSGKLGF,TGTGCCTGGAGTGTGGGACTTTCCGGGAAGCTTGGCTTT
14,NA,once,TRBV15,TRBJ2-3,CATSGGAFTDTQYF,TGTGCCACCAGCGGGGGGGCCTTTACAGATACGCAGTATTTT
14,NA,NA,TRBV5-4,TRBJ1-4,CASSMSGGREKLFF,TGTGCCAGCAGCATGAGCGGGGGCCGCGAAAAACTGTTTTTT
13,NA,NA,TRBV20-1,TRBJ1-5,CSASAGTHQPQHF,TGCAGTGCTAGTGCGGGAACCCATCAGCCCCAGCATTTT
19,TRBD2,NA,TRBV3-1/TRBV3-2,TRBJ2-1,CASSQSTPTSGSGYNEQFF,TGTGCCAGCAGCCAATCCACGCCCACTAGCGGGAGTGGGTACAATGAGCAGTTCTTC
14,TRBD1,NA,TRBV6-1,TRBJ1-2,CASSETGGIGGYTF,TGTGCCAGCAGTGAGACAGGGGGCATTGGTGGCTACACCTTC
14,NA,NA,TRBV7-2,TRBJ2-1,CASLGEASYNEQFF,TGTGCCAGCCTCGGGGAGGCCTCCTACAATGAGCAGTTCTTC
15,TRBD2,NA,TRBV5-4,TRBJ2-2,CASRGLAGEAGELFF,TGTGCCAGCAGGGGACTAGCGGGAGAAGCCGGGGAGCTGTTTTTT
12,NA,NA,TRBV9,TRBJ2-2,CASSSYTGELFF,TGTGCCAGCAGCTCCTACACCGGGGAGCTGTTTTTT
15,TRBD1,once,TRBV27,TRBJ1-6,CASSYRTGGSSPLHF,TGTGCCAGCAGTTATCGGACAGGGGGGAGTTCACCCCTCCACTTT
14,TRBD1,NA,TRBV19,TRBJ1-2,CASRQGARLYGYTF,TGTGCCAGTCGACAGGGGGCGCGGCTCTATGGCTACACCTTC
21,NA,NA,TRBV1,TRBJ1-3,CTSSQDEVRDRVSPWGNTIYF,TGCACCAGCAGCCAAGATGAAGTGCGGGACAGGGTCTCTCCTTGGGGAAACACCATATATTTT
11,NA,NA,TRBV10-2,TRBJ2-2,CASTGSGELFF,TGCGCCAGCACAGGGTCCGGGGAGCTGTTTTTT
15,TRBD1,NA,TRBV6-5,TRBJ1-3,CASSSEGQAGNTIYF,TGTGCCAGCAGCTCCGAGGGACAGGCTGGAAACACCATATATTTT
18,NA,NA,TRBV7-7,TRBJ2-2,CASSLDPAGSKYTGELFF,TGTGCCAGCAGCTTAGACCCCGCGGGTTCCAAATACACCGGGGAGCTGTTTTTT
14,TRBD1,NA,TRBV7-8,TRBJ1-1,CASSRRDRNTEAFF,TGTGCCAGCAGCCGCCGGGACAGGAACACTGAAGCTTTCTTT
15,TRBD1,NA,TRBV7-8,TRBJ2-7,CASSLDDRGRGEQYF,TGTGCCAGCAGCTTAGATGATAGGGGGCGCGGGGAGCAGTACTTC
16,NA,NA,TRBV27,TRBJ1-6,CASSLSQTGWNSPLHF,TGTGCCAGCAGTTTATCCCAAACAGGGTGGAATTCACCCCTCCACTTT
15,NA,NA,TRBV7-9,TRBJ2-3,CASSPARAKRDTQYF,TGTGCCAGCAGCCCAGCCAGGGCTAAACGAGATACGCAGTATTTT
17,NA,NA,TRBV7-9,TRBJ1-5,CASSLVEGLWSNQPQHF,TGTGCCAGCAGCTTAGTAGAGGGCCTCTGGAGCAATCAGCCCCAGCATTTT
17,TRBD2,NA,TRBV7-8,TRBJ2-2,CASSLLRTSGTPGELFF,TGTGCCAGCAGCTTACTAAGGACTAGCGGGACCCCCGGGGAGCTGTTTTTT
15,TRBD1,NA,TRBV10-3,TRBJ1-2,CAISRGTGEENGYTF,TGTGCCATCAGTCGAGGGACAGGGGAAGAGAATGGCTACACCTTC
17,TRBD1,NA,TRBV4-2,TRBJ2-5,CASSQELPGQGLETQYF,TGTGCCAGCAGCCAGGAGTTACCGGGACAGGGGTTAGAGACCCAGTACTTC
13,TRBD1,NA,TRBV18,TRBJ1-1,CASSRDRNTEAFF,TGTGCCAGCTCACGGGACAGGAACACTGAAGCTTTCTTT
16,NA,once,TRBV6-5,TRBJ2-3,CASTYSQGTPGDTQYF,TGTGCCAGCACTTACTCCCAGGGAACTCCGGGAGATACGCAGTATTTT
15,NA,NA,TRBV19,TRBJ1-1,CASSPAGRELPEAFF,TGTGCCAGTAGTCCAGCGGGGAGGGAGCTCCCTGAAGCTTTCTTT
14,NA,NA,TRBV5-1,TRBJ2-7,CASSPREPSYEQYF,TGCGCCAGCTCGCCTCGAGAGCCCTCCTACGAGCAGTACTTC
14,NA,NA,TRBV27,TRBJ1-5,CASSTHRDNQPQHF,TGTGCCAGCAGTACTCACAGGGACAATCAGCCCCAGCATTTT
14,TRBD1,NA,TRBV6-5,TRBJ1-2,CASTQGGTGYGYTF,TGTGCCAGCACCCAAGGGGGGACAGGCTATGGCTACACCTTC
15,TRBD2,NA,TRBV18,TRBJ2-1,CASSPGLEIYNEQFF,TGTGCCAGCTCACCGGGACTAGAGATTTACAATGAGCAGTTCTTC
16,TRBD2,NA,TRBV15,TRBJ2-3,CATSRGGGTITDTQYF,TGTGCCACCAGCAGAGGGGGGGGGACTATAACAGATACGCAGTATTTT
15,NA,NA,TRBV7-9,TRBJ1-3,CASKDGLSSGNTIYF,TGTGCCAGCAAGGACGGACTGAGCTCTGGAAACACCATATATTTT
16,TRBD2,NA,TRBV11-3,TRBJ2-1,CASSLTTSGRINEQFF,TGTGCCAGCAGCTTGACGACTAGCGGGAGGATTAATGAGCAGTTCTTC
15,NA,NA,TRBV2,TRBJ1-3,CASSEGAYGGNTIYF,TGTGCCAGCAGTGAAGGGGCCTACGGCGGAAACACCATATATTTT
11,NA,few,TRBV24-1,TRBJ2-2,CATSVTGELFF,TGTGCCACCAGTGTAACCGGGGAGCTGTTTTTT
18,TRBD1,once,TRBV12-5,TRBJ1-4,CASGLFSTYRGENEKLFF,TGTGCTAGTGGTTTGTTCTCCACCTACAGGGGGGAAAATGAAAAACTGTTTTTT
15,TRBD1,NA,TRBV7-2,TRBJ2-3,CASSPGTGGIDTQYF,TGTGCCAGCAGCCCCGGGACAGGAGGTATAGATACGCAGTATTTT
12,NA,NA,TRBV12-3/TRBV12-4,TRBJ1-2,CASSFGSGGYTF,TGTGCCAGCAGTTTTGGGAGTGGTGGCTACACCTTC
15,TRBD2,NA,TRBV19,TRBJ2-5,CASSRPAGGGETQYF,TGTGCCAGTAGTCGGCCAGCGGGAGGGGGAGAGACCCAGTACTTC
14,NA,NA,TRBV11-3,TRBJ2-5,CASSLRAGQETQYF,TGTGCCAGCAGCCTCCGAGCAGGGCAAGAGACCCAGTACTTC
17,TRBD2,NA,TRBV3-1/TRBV3-2,TRBJ2-1,CASSQGRLAGSSDEQFF,TGTGCCAGCAGCCAAGGGCGACTAGCGGGGTCTTCAGATGAGCAGTTCTTC
16,TRBD1,NA,TRBV10-3,TRBJ1-6,CAISGQAISYNSPLHF,TGTGCCATCAGCGGACAGGCGATCTCCTATAATTCACCCCTCCACTTT
15,TRBD2,NA,TRBV7-9,TRBJ2-1,CASSLEPGRANEQFF,TGTGCCAGCAGCTTAGAACCCGGGAGGGCCAATGAGCAGTTCTTC
16,NA,NA,TRBV7-2,TRBJ2-3,CASSLGTGPTTDTQYF,TGTGCCAGCAGCTTAGGTACAGGCCCTACCACAGATACGCAGTATTTT
16,NA,NA,TRBV7-8,TRBJ1-2,CASSLRFNGRVYGYTF,TGTGCCAGCAGCTTGAGATTTAACGGGAGGGTATATGGCTACACCTTC
18,TRBD2,NA,TRBV5-4,TRBJ2-5,CASSSQIKIAGGQETQYF,TGTGCCAGCAGCTCTCAAATTAAGATAGCGGGGGGGCAAGAGACCCAGTACTTC
15,NA,NA,TRBV4-1,TRBJ1-1,CASSQMGLGVTEAFF,TGCGCCAGCAGCCAAATGGGCTTAGGGGTCACTGAAGCTTTCTTT
16,TRBD1,NA,TRBV5-1,TRBJ1-6,CASSFRTGTANSPLHF,TGCGCCAGCAGCTTTCGGACTGGGACAGCTAATTCACCCCTCCACTTT
12,NA,NA,TRBV29-1,TRBJ1-1,CSVERENTEAFF,TGCAGCGTTGAACGCGAGAACACTGAAGCTTTCTTT
15,NA,NA,TRBV4-1,TRBJ1-4,CASSQDGRGSEKLFF,TGCGCCAGCAGCCAAGATGGCAGGGGAAGTGAAAAACTGTTTTTT